This TCR beta chain derives from a study of T cells after posttransplantation cyclophosphamide. Study-wide findings and caveats: TRB clonality was highly associated with recipient CMV seropositivity and reactivation. Donor CD8+ memory clones often dominated recipient blood repertoires at later times. TRB overlap between skin or GI tissue T cells and blood was limited.

Methotrexate plus calcineurin inhibitor accompanied controls' myeloablative marrow transplants; sampling was 1 year later. Germline CDR1 SGHTA, CDR2 FQGTGA. The V and J ends lost 1 base and 6 bases, in that order; junction bases with no gene match: 16. The CDR3 covers 19 residues. Details on this clone: The antigen remains unidentified.

Here immunoSEQ multiplex PCR was the method, and the copy in TCRdb shows in-frame clones only, minus some. The sample gives more than 15,000 clones, roughly 84% of which show up once; less than 4% is in the top ten. Sequenced material: PBMCs, taken after an allogeneic stem cell transplant with a calcineurin inhibitor and methotrexate. The V and J genes are TRBV7-3 and TRBJ2-7; 12 positions match TRBD2. This clonotype originated in a male patient in his fifties or sixties who received an allogeneic stem cell transplant from an unrelated donor, was CMV-positive, and had chronic GVHD only. Some T cells may have come from the graft donor. DNA for the CDR3: TGTGCCAGCAGCTTAAACCCTAGCGGGAGGGCTCTTGCGTTCTGCGAGCAGTACTTC. Protein: CASSLNPSGRALAFCEQYF.